This T cell receptor beta chain was captured in a study of PD-1 blockade in classical Hodgkin lymphoma. Whole-study context: The patients were dosed with nivolumab 3 mg/kg, infused intravenously every 2 weeks.

Produced via immunoSEQ multiplex PCR; TCRdb's table is partial and in-frame only. The repertoire holds 4,900 or so clones, with roughly 64% as singletons. Points from the study as a whole: Baseline diversity was lower in partial responders and progressors than complete responders. By C4D1, CD4+ diversity increased significantly, especially in complete responders.

In the case of this clone: What it binds is not known.

The CDR3 contains 16 residues. In germline, CDR1 is SGHRS, CDR2 YFSETQ. The J segment lost 8 bases and the V segment lost 2 bases, leaving 9 bases of the junction unmatched. All patients relapsed after autologous stem cell transplantation, and brentuximab vedotin exposure varied. Best responses were complete response, partial response or progressive disease. This clonotype was sampled from a human donor with classical Hodgkin lymphoma. The genes are TRBV5-1 and TRBJ2-1, with 11 positions matching TRBD1. Material: peripheral blood mononuclear cells (PBMCs), obtained at baseline. CDR3 bases: TGCGCCAGCAGCTTAGGACAGGGGGCGGTTGGGGATGAGCAGTTCTTC. Translated: CASSLGQGAVGDEQFF. The full variable domain, rest sourced from reference TRBV5-1 and TRBJ2-1, is KAGVTQTPRYLIKTRGQQVTLSCSPISGHRSVSWYQQTPGQGLQFLFEYFSETQRNKGNFPGRFSGRQFSNSRSEMNVSTLELGDSALYLCASSLGQGAVGDEQFFGPGTRLTVL.